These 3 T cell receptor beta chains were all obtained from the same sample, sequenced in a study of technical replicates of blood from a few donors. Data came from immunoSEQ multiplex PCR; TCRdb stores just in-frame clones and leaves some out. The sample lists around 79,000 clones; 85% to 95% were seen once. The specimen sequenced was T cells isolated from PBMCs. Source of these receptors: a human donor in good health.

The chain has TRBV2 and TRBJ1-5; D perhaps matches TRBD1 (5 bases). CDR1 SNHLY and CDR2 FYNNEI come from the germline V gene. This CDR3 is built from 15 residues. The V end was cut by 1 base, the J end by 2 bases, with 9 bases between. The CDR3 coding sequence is TGTGCCAGCAGTGAAGGACAGCCAGGCAATCAGCCCCAGCATTTT. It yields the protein CASSEGQPGNQPQHF.

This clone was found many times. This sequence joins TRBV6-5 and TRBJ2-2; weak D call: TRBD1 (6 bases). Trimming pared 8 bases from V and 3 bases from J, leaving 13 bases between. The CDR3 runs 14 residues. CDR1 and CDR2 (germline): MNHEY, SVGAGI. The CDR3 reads CASARGEDTGELFF. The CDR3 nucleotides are TGTGCCAGCGCCAGGGGCGAAGACACCGGGGAGCTGTTTTTT.

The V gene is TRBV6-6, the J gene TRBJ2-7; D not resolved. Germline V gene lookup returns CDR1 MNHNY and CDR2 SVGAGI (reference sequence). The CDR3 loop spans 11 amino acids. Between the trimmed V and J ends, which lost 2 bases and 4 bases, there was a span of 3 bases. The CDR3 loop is CASSYQYEQYF. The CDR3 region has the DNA TGTGCCAGCAGTTACCAGTACGAGCAGTACTTC.